The rows below give T cell receptor beta chains drawn from one sample of a study of shared clonotypes between healthy human individuals. Assay: immunoSEQ multiplex PCR; the TCRdb copy retains only in-frame clones and omits some. The sample comprises 300,000 to 400,000 clones, around two thirds of which are singletons, and about a tenth rests with the top ten. The sample comprised memory CD4+ T cells sorted from blood. The receptors originated from a man aged 25 to 40 in good health. CDR3s include the opening cysteine and the closing phenylalanine or tryptophan. The D gene is left open where the match is weak. Size is omitted from some rows. Given values are once, few, many or a class for expanded clones.

clone size: few; D gene: TRBD1; V gene: TRBV5-1; J gene: TRBJ1-1; CDR3 DNA: TGCGCCAGCAGCTCGCCCGGGACAGGGGGTGCTATGAACACTGAAGCTTTCTTT; CDR3 protein: CASSSPGTGGAMNTEAFF
clone size: once; D gene: -; V gene: TRBV7-2; J gene: TRBJ2-5; CDR3 DNA: TGTGCCAGCAGCCCAAATCAAGGGGTCCAAGAGACCCAGTACTTC; CDR3 protein: CASSPNQGVQETQYF
clone size: few; D gene: -; V gene: TRBV6-6; J gene: TRBJ2-7; CDR3 DNA: TGTGCCAGCAGTTACAGGGGAAGCAGAGTCGACGAGCAGTACTTC; CDR3 protein: CASSYRGSRVDEQYF
clone size: -; D gene: -; V gene: TRBV18; J gene: TRBJ2-4; CDR3 DNA: TGTGCCAGCTCACCAATCTCTTCAGATATGGCCAAAAACATTCAGTACTTC; CDR3 protein: CASSPISSDMAKNIQYF
clone size: -; D gene: -; V gene: TRBV11-3; J gene: TRBJ1-1; CDR3 DNA: TGTGCCAGCAGCTTCGACGGGAACACTGAAGCTTTCTTT; CDR3 protein: CASSFDGNTEAFF
clone size: many; D gene: -; V gene: TRBV11-1; J gene: TRBJ2-5; CDR3 DNA: TGTGCCAGCAGCCTGGGGGAGGTCCTGGCTATGAAGACCCAGTACTTC; CDR3 protein: CASSLGEVLAMKTQYF
clone size: few; D gene: -; V gene: TRBV19; J gene: TRBJ2-2; CDR3 DNA: TGTGCCAGTAGTACTGGACAAAAAATAAACACCGGGGAGCTGTTTTTT; CDR3 protein: CASSTGQKINTGELFF
clone size: -; D gene: -; V gene: TRBV5-1; J gene: TRBJ2-5; CDR3 DNA: TGCGCCAGCAGCTGGGGGACCAACCAAGAGACCCAGTACTTC; CDR3 protein: CASSWGTNQETQYF
clone size: -; D gene: TRBD2; V gene: TRBV25-1; J gene: TRBJ2-1; CDR3 DNA: TGTGCCAGCGGGGGACTAGCGGGAAAGAATGAGCAGTTCTTC; CDR3 protein: CASGGLAGKNEQFF
clone size: -; D gene: -; V gene: TRBV5-5; J gene: TRBJ2-3; CDR3 DNA: TGTGCCAGCAGCCCTCGGGACGTTCTGAGCACAGATACGCAGTATTTT; CDR3 protein: CASSPRDVLSTDTQYF
clone size: -; D gene: TRBD2; V gene: TRBV5-1; J gene: TRBJ2-5; CDR3 DNA: TGCGCCAGCAGCTTGGGGGGACTAAAAGAGACCCAGTACTTC; CDR3 protein: CASSLGGLKETQYF
clone size: -; D gene: TRBD2; V gene: TRBV18; J gene: TRBJ2-5; CDR3 DNA: TGTGCCAGCTCACCTTTTGCGGGAGGGAGCCAAGAGACCCAGTACTTC; CDR3 protein: CASSPFAGGSQETQYF
clone size: -; D gene: -; V gene: TRBV7-2; J gene: TRBJ2-3; CDR3 DNA: TGTGCCAGCAGCTTAGAAGATGGTCTAACGCAGTATTTT; CDR3 protein: CASSLEDGLTQYF
clone size: -; D gene: -; V gene: TRBV7-9; J gene: TRBJ1-1; CDR3 DNA: TGTGCCAGCAGCTTTTCAGGTACTGAAGCTTTCTTT; CDR3 protein: CASSFSGTEAFF
clone size: -; D gene: TRBD2; V gene: TRBV6-5; J gene: TRBJ2-1; CDR3 DNA: TGTGCCAGCAGACGGACTAGCGGGACCCCTAATGAGCAGTTCTTC; CDR3 protein: CASRRTSGTPNEQFF
clone size: -; D gene: -; V gene: TRBV5-1; J gene: TRBJ1-1; CDR3 DNA: TGCGCCAGCAGCGTGGCTAGAGAGGGGACTGAAGCTTTCTTT; CDR3 protein: CASSVAREGTEAFF
clone size: -; D gene: -; V gene: TRBV5-4; J gene: TRBJ1-1; CDR3 DNA: TGTGCCAGCAGCGGCGGGAGCAGACTGAACACTGAAGCTTTCTTT; CDR3 protein: CASSGGSRLNTEAFF
clone size: -; D gene: TRBD2; V gene: TRBV5-1; J gene: TRBJ2-1; CDR3 DNA: TGCGCCAGCAGCCATGGACTAGCGGGAGGAACCGGTAGGGATGAGCAGTTCTTC; CDR3 protein: CASSHGLAGGTGRDEQFF
clone size: -; D gene: TRBD2; V gene: TRBV9; J gene: TRBJ2-7; CDR3 DNA: TGTGCCAGCAGCGTCGCGCTAGCGGGAGTCGAGCAGTACTTC; CDR3 protein: CASSVALAGVEQYF
clone size: -; D gene: -; V gene: TRBV10-2; J gene: TRBJ2-1; CDR3 DNA: TGCGCCAGCAGTGAGACCCCCCTGGATGAGCAGTTCTTC; CDR3 protein: CASSETPLDEQFF
clone size: -; D gene: -; V gene: TRBV7-2; J gene: TRBJ1-5; CDR3 DNA: TGTGCCAGCAGCTTATGGCCAGGGATCAATCAGCCCCAGCATTTT; CDR3 protein: CASSLWPGINQPQHF
clone size: medium-sized; D gene: TRBD1; V gene: TRBV7-9; J gene: TRBJ1-5; CDR3 DNA: TGTGCCAGCAGCATCTCGGGACAGCTCAATCAGCCCCAGCATTTT; CDR3 protein: CASSISGQLNQPQHF
clone size: once; D gene: -; V gene: TRBV5-6; J gene: TRBJ1-5; CDR3 DNA: TGTGCCAGCAGCTTGATGACAGTTAATCAGCCCCAGCATTTT; CDR3 protein: CASSLMTVNQPQHF
clone size: -; D gene: -; V gene: TRBV2; J gene: TRBJ1-5; CDR3 DNA: TGTGCCATCAGATCAGAGAGCAATCAGCCCCAGCATTTT; CDR3 protein: CAIRSESNQPQHF
clone size: many; D gene: -; V gene: TRBV10-2; J gene: TRBJ1-5; CDR3 DNA: TGCGCCAGCAGTGAGAGGGTTAATCAGCCCCAGCATTTT; CDR3 protein: CASSERVNQPQHF
clone size: -; D gene: TRBD2; V gene: TRBV12-5; J gene: TRBJ2-6; CDR3 DNA: TGTGCTAGTGGTTACAGCGGGAGTCTTTTTGGGGCCAACGTCCTGACTTTC; CDR3 protein: CASGYSGSLFGANVLTF
clone size: -; D gene: TRBD1; V gene: TRBV9; J gene: TRBJ2-2; CDR3 DNA: TGTGCCAGCAGCGCGACAGGGGGCACCGGGGAGCTGTTTTTT; CDR3 protein: CASSATGGTGELFF
clone size: -; D gene: -; V gene: TRBV14; J gene: TRBJ1-1; CDR3 DNA: TGTGCCAGCAGCCAAGTTACAGGGCCCAACACTGAAGCTTTCTTT; CDR3 protein: CASSQVTGPNTEAFF
clone size: -; D gene: -; V gene: TRBV6-5; J gene: TRBJ2-2; CDR3 DNA: TGTGCCAGCAGTTCACCCCGTGGGATACCCGGGGAGCTGTTTTTT; CDR3 protein: CASSSPRGIPGELFF
clone size: -; D gene: TRBD1; V gene: TRBV25-1; J gene: TRBJ1-4; CDR3 DNA: TGTGCCAGCTCGGGACAGGGGGACTATAATGAAAAACTGTTTTTT; CDR3 protein: CASSGQGDYNEKLFF
clone size: -; D gene: TRBD2; V gene: TRBV25-1; J gene: TRBJ2-3; CDR3 DNA: TGTGCCAGCAGTGGAATAGCGGGCCCGGATACGCAGTATTTT; CDR3 protein: CASSGIAGPDTQYF
clone size: once; D gene: TRBD2; V gene: TRBV5-8; J gene: TRBJ2-1; CDR3 DNA: TGTGCCAGCGGCCTAGCGGGACCCTACAATGAGCAGTTCTTC; CDR3 protein: CASGLAGPYNEQFF
clone size: -; D gene: -; V gene: TRBV9; J gene: TRBJ1-3; CDR3 DNA: TGTGCCAGCAGCGTAGGTGGAGACGGCATTTCCTCTGGAAACACCATATATTTT; CDR3 protein: CASSVGGDGISSGNTIYF
clone size: -; D gene: TRBD1; V gene: TRBV28; J gene: TRBJ1-2; CDR3 DNA: TGTGCCAGCAGTTCACAGCGACAGGGATATCATGGCTACACCTTC; CDR3 protein: CASSSQRQGYHGYTF
clone size: -; D gene: -; V gene: TRBV4-3; J gene: TRBJ1-3; CDR3 DNA: TGCGCCAGCAGCCAAGATCAGGAGGGGAGGGACACCATATATTTT; CDR3 protein: CASSQDQEGRDTIYF
clone size: -; D gene: TRBD2; V gene: TRBV7-2; J gene: TRBJ2-1; CDR3 DNA: TGTGCCAGCAGCAGTCCTAGCGGGAGGGGAAACAATGAGCAGTTCTTC; CDR3 protein: CASSSPSGRGNNEQFF
clone size: -; D gene: TRBD2; V gene: TRBV27; J gene: TRBJ2-1; CDR3 DNA: TGTGCCAGCAGTCCACGGACTAGCGGGAGGGCCCTCCGGGACAATGAGCAGTTCTTC; CDR3 protein: CASSPRTSGRALRDNEQFF
clone size: -; D gene: -; V gene: TRBV5-1; J gene: TRBJ2-5; CDR3 DNA: TGCGCCAGCAGCTCCCGGGTTGGGGAGACCCAGTACTTC; CDR3 protein: CASSSRVGETQYF
clone size: -; D gene: -; V gene: TRBV7-9; J gene: TRBJ1-6; CDR3 DNA: TGTGCCAGCAGCCTGGGGGGATTTTCCGGCAATAATTCACCCCTCCACTTT; CDR3 protein: CASSLGGFSGNNSPLHF
clone size: -; D gene: -; V gene: TRBV5-1; J gene: TRBJ2-6; CDR3 DNA: TGCGCCAGCAGCTTGGAAGGGTATTCCAACGTCCTGACTTTC; CDR3 protein: CASSLEGYSNVLTF
clone size: -; D gene: -; V gene: TRBV5-1; J gene: TRBJ1-2; CDR3 DNA: TGCGCCAGCAGCTTGCGGGGATTCGGGGGGCTGGATGGCTACACCTTC; CDR3 protein: CASSLRGFGGLDGYTF
clone size: many; D gene: TRBD1; V gene: TRBV5-8; J gene: TRBJ2-5; CDR3 DNA: TGTGCCAGCAGCGGTTTCAGGGGGCCCGAGACCCAGTACTTC; CDR3 protein: CASSGFRGPETQYF
clone size: -; D gene: -; V gene: TRBV14; J gene: TRBJ2-6; CDR3 DNA: TGTGCCAGCAGCCAACGGCAGGGATGGTCTGGGGCCAACGTCCTGACTTTC; CDR3 protein: CASSQRQGWSGANVLTF